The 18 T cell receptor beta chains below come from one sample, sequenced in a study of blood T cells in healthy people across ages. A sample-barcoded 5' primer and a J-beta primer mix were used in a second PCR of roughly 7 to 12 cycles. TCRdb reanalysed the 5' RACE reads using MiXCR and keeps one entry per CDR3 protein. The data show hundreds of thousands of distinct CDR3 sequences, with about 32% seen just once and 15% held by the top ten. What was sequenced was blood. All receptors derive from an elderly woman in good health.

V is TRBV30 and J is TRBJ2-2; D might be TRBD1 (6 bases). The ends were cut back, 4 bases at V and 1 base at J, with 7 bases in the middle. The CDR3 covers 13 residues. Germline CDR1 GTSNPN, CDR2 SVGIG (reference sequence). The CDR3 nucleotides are TGTGCCTGGACGGGACAGAACACCGGGGAGCTGTTTTTT. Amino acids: CAWTGQNTGELFF.

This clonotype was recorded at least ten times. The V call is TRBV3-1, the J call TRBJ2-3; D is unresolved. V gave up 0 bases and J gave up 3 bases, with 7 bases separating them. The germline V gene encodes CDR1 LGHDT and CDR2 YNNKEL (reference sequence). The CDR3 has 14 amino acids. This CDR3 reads CASSQDIGTDTQYF. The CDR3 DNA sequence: TGTGCCAGCAGCCAAGATATAGGTACAGATACGCAGTATTTT.

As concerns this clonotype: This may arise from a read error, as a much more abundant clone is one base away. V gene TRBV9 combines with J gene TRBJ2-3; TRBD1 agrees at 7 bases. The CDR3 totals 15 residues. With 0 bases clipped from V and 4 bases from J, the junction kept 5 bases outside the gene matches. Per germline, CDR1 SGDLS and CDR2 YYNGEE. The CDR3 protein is CASSVDRGYADTQYF. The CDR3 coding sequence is TGTGCCAGCAGCGTAGACAGGGGCTACGCAGATACGCAGTATTTT.

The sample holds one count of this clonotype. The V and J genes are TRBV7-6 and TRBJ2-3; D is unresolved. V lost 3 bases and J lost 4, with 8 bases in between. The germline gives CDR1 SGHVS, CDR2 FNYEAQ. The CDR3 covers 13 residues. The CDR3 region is CASSFDSPDTQYF. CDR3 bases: TGTGCCAGCAGCTTCGATTCACCAGATACGCAGTATTTT. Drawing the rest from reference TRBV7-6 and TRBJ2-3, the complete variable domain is GAGVSQSPRYKVTKRGQDVALRCDPISGHVSLYWYRQALGQGPEFLTYFNYEAQQDKSGLPNDRFSAERPEGSISTLTIQRTEQRDSAMYRCASSFDSPDTQYFGPGTRLTVL.

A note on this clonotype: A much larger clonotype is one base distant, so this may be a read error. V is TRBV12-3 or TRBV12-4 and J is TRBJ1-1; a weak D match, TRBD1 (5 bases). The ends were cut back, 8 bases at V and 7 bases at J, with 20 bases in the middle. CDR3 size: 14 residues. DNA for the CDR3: TGTGCCAGCCTCGGGGGGGTCGGGGCTCTTGAAGCTTTCTTT. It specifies CASLGGVGALEAFF.

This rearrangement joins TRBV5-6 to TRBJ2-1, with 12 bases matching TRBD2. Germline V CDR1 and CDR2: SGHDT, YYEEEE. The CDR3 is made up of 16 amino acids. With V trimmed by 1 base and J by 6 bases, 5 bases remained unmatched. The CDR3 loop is CASSLWTSGDLNEQFF. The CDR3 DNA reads TGTGCCAGCAGCTTGTGGACTAGCGGGGACCTCAATGAGCAGTTCTTC.

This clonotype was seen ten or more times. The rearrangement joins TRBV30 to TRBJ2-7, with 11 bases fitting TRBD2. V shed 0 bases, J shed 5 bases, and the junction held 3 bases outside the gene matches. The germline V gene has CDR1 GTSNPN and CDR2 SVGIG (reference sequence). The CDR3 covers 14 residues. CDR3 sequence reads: CAWSVTSGGNEQYF. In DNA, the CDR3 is TGTGCCTGGAGTGTAACTAGCGGGGGAAACGAGCAGTACTTC.

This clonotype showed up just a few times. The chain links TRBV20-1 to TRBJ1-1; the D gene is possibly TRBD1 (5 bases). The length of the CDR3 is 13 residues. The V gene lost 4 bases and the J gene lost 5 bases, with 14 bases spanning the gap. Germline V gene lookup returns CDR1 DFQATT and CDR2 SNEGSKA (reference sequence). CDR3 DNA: TGCAGTGCTAACTGGGACCGCGGGACTGAAGCTTTCTTT. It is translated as CSANWDRGTEAFF.

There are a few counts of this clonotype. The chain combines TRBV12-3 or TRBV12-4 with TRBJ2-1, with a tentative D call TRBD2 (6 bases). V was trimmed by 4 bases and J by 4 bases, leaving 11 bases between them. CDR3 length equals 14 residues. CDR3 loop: CASSSNRGYNEQFF. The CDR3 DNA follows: TGTGCCAGCAGTTCAAACCGGGGGTACAATGAGCAGTTCTTC.

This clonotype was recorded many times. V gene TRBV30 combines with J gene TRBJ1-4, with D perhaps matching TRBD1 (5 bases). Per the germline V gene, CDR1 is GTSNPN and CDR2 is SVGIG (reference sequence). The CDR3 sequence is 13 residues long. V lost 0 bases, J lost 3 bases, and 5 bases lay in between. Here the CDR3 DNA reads TGTGCCTGGAGTGTACAGGCTAATGAAAAACTGTTTTTT. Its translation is CAWSVQANEKLFF.

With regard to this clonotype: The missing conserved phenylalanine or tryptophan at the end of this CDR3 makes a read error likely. CDR3 region: CASSPAADTQYL. The CDR3 nucleotides read TGTGCCAGCTCACCGGCGGCAGATACGCAGTATCTT. V usage is TRBV18 and J usage is TRBJ2-3; no firm D call. V was shortened by 3 bases and J by 4 bases, with 5 bases between the two germline ends. The length of the CDR3 is 12 residues. Germline loops: CDR1 KGHSH, CDR2 LQKENI.

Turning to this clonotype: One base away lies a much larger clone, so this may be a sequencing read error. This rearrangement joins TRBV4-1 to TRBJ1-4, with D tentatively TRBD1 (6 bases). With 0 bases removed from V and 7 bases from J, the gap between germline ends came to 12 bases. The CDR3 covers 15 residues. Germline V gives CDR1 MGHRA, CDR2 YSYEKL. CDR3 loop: CASSQDYGGREKLFF. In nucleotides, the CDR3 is TGCGCCAGCAGCCAAGATTACGGGGGGCGTGAAAAACTGTTTTTT.

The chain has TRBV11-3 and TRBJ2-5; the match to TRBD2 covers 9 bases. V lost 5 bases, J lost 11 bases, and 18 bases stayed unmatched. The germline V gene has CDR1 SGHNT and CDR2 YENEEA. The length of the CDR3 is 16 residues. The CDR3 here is CASSLLTSGKYNEQYF. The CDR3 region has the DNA TGTGCCAGCAGCCTCTTGACTAGCGGAAAATACAATGAGCAGTACTTC.

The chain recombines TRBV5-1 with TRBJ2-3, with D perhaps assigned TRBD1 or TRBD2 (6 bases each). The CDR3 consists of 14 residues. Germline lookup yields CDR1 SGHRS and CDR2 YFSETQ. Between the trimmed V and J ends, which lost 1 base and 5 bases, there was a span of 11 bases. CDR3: CASSLPGAGDTQYF. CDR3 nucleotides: TGCGCCAGCAGCTTGCCGGGGGCTGGAGATACGCAGTATTTT.

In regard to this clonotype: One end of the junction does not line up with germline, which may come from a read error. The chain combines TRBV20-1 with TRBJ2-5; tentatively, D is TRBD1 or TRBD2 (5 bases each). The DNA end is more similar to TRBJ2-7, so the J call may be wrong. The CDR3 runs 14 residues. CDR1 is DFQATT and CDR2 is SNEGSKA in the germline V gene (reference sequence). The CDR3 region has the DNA TGCAGCGCTACCCAGTTGCAGGGAGACCACGAGCAGTACTTC. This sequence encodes CSATQLQGDHEQYF.

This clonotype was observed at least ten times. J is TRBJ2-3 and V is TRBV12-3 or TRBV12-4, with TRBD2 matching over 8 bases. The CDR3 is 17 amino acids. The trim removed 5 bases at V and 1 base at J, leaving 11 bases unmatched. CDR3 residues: CASSPSQRAGGTDTQYF. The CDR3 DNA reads TGTGCCAGCAGTCCGAGTCAGAGAGCGGGGGGCACAGATACGCAGTATTTT.

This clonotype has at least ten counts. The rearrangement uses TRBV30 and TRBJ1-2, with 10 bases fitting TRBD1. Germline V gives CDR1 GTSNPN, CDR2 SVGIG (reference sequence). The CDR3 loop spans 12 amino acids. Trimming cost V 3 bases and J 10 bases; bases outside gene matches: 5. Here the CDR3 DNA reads TGTGCCTGGAGCCTGACAGGGGGCGACTACACCTTC. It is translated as CAWSLTGGDYTF.

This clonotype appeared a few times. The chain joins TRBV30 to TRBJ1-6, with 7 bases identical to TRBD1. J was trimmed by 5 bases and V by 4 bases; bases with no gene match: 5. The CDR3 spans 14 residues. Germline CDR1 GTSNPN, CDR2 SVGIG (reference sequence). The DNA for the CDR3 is TGTGCCTGGACCGACGACAGGGATAATTCACCCCTCCACTTT. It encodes CAWTDDRDNSPLHF.